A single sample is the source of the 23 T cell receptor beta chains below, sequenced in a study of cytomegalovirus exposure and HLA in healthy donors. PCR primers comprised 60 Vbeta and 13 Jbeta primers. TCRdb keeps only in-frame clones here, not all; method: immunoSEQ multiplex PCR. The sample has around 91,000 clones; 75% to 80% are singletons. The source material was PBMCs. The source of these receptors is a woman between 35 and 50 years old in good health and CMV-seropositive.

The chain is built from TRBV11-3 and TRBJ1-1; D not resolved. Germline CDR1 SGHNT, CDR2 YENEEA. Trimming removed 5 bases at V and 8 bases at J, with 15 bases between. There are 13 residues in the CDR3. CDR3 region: CASSPLAGSEAFF. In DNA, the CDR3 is TGTGCCAGCAGCCCGCTAGCCGGATCAGAAGCTTTCTTT.

CDR3 region: CASSLELAGGTGELFF. CDR3 DNA sequence: TGCGCCAGCAGCTTGGAACTAGCGGGAGGCACCGGGGAGCTGTTTTTT. The genes are TRBV5-1 and TRBJ2-2, with 12 bases matching TRBD2. J lost 4 bases, V lost 0 bases, and 1 base had no gene match. Germline CDR1 reads SGHRS; CDR2 reads YFSETQ. The CDR3 is 16 amino acids.

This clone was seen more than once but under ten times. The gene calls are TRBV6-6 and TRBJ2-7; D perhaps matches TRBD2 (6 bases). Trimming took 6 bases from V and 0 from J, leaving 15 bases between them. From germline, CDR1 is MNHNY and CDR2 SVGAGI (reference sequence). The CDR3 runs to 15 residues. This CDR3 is CASSPQGLSSYEQYF. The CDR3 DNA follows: TGTGCCAGCAGCCCCCAGGGACTCAGCTCCTACGAGCAGTACTTC.

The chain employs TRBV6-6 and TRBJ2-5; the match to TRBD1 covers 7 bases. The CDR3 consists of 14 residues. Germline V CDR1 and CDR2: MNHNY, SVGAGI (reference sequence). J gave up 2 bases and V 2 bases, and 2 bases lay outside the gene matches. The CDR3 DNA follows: TGTGCCAGCAGTTACGTCAGGGGGCAAGAGACCCAGTACTTC. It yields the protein CASSYVRGQETQYF.

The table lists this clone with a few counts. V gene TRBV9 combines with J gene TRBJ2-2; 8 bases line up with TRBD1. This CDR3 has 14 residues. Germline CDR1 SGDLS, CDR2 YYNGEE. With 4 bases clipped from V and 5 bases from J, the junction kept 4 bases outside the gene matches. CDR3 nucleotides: TGTGCCAGCAGCACGGACAGGGTTACCGGGGAGCTGTTTTTT. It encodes CASSTDRVTGELFF. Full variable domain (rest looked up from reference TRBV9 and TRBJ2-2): DSGVTQTPKHLITATGQRVTLRCSPRSGDLSVYWYQQSLDQGLQFLIQYYNGEERAKGNILERFSAQQFPDLHSELNLSSLELGDSALYFCASSTDRVTGELFFGEGSRLTVL.

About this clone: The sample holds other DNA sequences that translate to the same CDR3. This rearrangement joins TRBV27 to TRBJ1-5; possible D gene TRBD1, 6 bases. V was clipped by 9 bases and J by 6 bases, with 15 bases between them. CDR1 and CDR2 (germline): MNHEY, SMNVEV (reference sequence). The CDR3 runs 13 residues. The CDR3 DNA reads TGTGCCAGTCGGGCAGGGGTTGGTCAGCCCCAGCATTTT. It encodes CASRAGVGQPQHF.

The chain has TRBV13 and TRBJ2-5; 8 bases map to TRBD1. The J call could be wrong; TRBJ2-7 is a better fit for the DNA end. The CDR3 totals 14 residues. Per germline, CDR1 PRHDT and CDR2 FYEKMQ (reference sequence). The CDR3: CASSPGQGPYEQYF. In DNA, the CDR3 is TGTGCCAGCAGCCCCGGACAGGGTCCCTACGAGCAGTACTTC.

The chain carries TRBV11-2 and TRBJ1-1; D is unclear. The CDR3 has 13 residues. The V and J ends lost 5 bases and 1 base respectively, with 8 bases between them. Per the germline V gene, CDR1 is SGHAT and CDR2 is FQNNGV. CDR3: CASSPYGNTEAFF. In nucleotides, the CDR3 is TGTGCCAGCAGCCCATACGGGAACACTGAAGCTTTCTTT.

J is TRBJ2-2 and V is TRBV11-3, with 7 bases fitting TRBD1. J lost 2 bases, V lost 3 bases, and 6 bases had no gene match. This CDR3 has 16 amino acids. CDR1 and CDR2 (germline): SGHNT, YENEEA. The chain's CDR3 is CASSFGGTVNTGELFF. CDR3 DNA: TGTGCCAGCAGCTTTGGTGGGACAGTCAACACCGGGGAGCTGTTTTTT.

CDR3 loop: CASSPFGGDTEAFF. CDR3 coding DNA: TGTGCCAGCAGTCCATTCGGGGGGGACACTGAAGCTTTCTTT. This rearrangement joins TRBV27 to TRBJ1-1, with D tentatively TRBD1 (5 bases). The CDR3 runs 14 residues. From germline, CDR1 is MNHEY and CDR2 SMNVEV (reference sequence). V dropped 5 bases and J dropped 3 bases, with 13 bases sitting between them.

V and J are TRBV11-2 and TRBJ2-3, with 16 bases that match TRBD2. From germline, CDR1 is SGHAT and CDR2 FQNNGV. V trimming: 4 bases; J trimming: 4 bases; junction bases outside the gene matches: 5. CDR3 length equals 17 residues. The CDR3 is CASSSWGLAGGADTQYF. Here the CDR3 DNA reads TGTGCCAGCAGCTCTTGGGGACTAGCGGGAGGGGCAGATACGCAGTATTTT. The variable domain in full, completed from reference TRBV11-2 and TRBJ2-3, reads EAGVAQSPRYKIIEKRQSVAFWCNPISGHATLYWYQQILGQGPKLLIQFQNNGVVDDSQLPKDRFSAERLKGVDSTLKIQPAKLEDSAVYLCASSSWGLAGGADTQYFGPGTRLTVL.

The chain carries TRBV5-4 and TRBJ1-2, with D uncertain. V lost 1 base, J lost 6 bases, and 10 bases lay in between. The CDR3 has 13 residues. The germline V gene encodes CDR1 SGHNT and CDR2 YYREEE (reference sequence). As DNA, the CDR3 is TGTGCCAGCAGCTTGCCTCGGGGTGATGGCTACACCTTC. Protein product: CASSLPRGDGYTF.

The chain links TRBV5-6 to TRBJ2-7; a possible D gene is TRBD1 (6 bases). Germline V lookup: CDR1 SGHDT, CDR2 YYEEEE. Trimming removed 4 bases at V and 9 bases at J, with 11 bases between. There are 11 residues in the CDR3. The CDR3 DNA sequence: TGTGCCAGCAGCACAGGGTTGGGGCAGTACTTC. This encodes CASSTGLGQYF. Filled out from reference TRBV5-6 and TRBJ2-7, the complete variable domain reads DAGVTQSPTHLIKTRGQQVTLRCSPKSGHDTVSWYQQALGQGPQFIFQYYEEEERQRGNFPDRFSGHQFPNYSSELNVNALLLGDSALYLCASSTGLGQYFGPGTRLTVT.

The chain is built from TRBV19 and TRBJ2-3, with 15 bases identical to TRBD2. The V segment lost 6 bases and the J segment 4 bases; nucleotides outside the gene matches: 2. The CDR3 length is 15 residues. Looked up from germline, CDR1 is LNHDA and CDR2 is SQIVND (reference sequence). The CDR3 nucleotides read TGTGCCAGTAGAGGACTAGCGGGAGGGGCAGATACGCAGTATTTT. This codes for CASRGLAGGADTQYF.

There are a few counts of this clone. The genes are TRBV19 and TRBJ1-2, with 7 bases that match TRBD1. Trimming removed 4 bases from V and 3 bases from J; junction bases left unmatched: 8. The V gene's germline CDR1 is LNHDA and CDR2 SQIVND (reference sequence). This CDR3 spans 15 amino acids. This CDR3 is CASSTGTAVDYGYTF. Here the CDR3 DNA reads TGTGCCAGTAGTACGGGGACAGCAGTTGACTATGGCTACACCTTC.

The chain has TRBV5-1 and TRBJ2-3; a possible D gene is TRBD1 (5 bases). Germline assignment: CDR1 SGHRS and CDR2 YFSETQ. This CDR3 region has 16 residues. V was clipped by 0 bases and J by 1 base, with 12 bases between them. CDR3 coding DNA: TGCGCCAGCAGCTTGGCCGTGCAGGGTGGCACAGATACGCAGTATTTT. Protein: CASSLAVQGGTDTQYF.

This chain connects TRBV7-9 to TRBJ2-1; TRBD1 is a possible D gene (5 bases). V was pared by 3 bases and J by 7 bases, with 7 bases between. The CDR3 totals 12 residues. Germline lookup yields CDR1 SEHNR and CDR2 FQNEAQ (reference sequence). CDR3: CASSLTANEQFF. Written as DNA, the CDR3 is TGTGCCAGCAGCTTGACAGCTAATGAGCAGTTCTTC.

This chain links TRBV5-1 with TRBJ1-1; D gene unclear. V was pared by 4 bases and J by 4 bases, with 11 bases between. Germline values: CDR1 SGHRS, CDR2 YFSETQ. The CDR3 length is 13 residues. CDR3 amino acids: CASSGSGSTEAFF. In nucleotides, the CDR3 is TGCGCCAGCAGCGGATCGGGAAGCACTGAAGCTTTCTTT.

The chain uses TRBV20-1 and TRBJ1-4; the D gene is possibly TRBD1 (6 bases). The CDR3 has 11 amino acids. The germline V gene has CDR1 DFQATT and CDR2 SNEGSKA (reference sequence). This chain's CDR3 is CSGTQNEKLFF. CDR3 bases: TGCAGCGGGACACAGAATGAAAAACTGTTTTTT.

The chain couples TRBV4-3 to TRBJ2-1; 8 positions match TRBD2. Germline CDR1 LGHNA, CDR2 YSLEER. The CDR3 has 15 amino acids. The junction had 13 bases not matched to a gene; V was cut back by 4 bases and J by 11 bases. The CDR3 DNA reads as TGCGCCAGCAGCCCTGATCCCGGGAGGGATGGCCAGCAGTTCTTC. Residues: CASSPDPGRDGQQFF.

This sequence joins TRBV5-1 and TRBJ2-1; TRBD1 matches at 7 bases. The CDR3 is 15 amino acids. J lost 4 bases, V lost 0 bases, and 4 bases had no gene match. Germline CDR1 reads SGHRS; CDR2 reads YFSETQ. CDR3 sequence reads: CASSLGGTEYNEQFF. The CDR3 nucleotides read TGCGCCAGCAGCTTGGGAGGGACAGAGTACAATGAGCAGTTCTTC.

The CDR3 sequence: CASGGGVGGNSNQPQHF. CDR3 nucleotides: TGCGCCAGCGGAGGGGGGGTCGGGGGCAATAGCAATCAGCCCCAGCATTTT. The rearrangement joins TRBV10-2 to TRBJ1-5, with a possible D match to TRBD1 (6 bases). The CDR3 consists of 17 residues. Germline V gene sequence: CDR1 WSHSY, CDR2 SAAADI. Trimming pared 8 bases from V and 0 bases from J, leaving 20 bases between.

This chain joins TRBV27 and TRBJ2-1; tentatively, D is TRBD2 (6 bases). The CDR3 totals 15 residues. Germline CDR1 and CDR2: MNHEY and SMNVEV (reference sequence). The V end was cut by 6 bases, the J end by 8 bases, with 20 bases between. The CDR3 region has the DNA TGTGCCAGCAGAGGACACGGGACTCTGAAGGATGAGCAGTTCTTC. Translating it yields CASRGHGTLKDEQFF.